This T cell receptor beta chain appears in the sequencing data of a study of blood T cell repertoires in COVID-19. Sequencing was performed with immunoSEQ multiplex PCR; in TCRdb, only in-frame clones are kept and a portion is missing. The table shows 250,000 to 350,000 clones, with 87% occurring only once. The germline CDR1 and CDR2 sequences are MDHEN and SYDVKM. Germline trimming cut 5 bases from V and 1 base from J; bases unmatched to any gene: 8. The CDR3 length is 16 residues. This receptor was obtained from a man between 18 and 35 years old with active or convalescent COVID-19. The sample was peripheral blood. V and J are TRBV28 and TRBJ1-5; 7 bases align to TRBD1. The CDR3, as DNA: TGTGCCAGCAGTCTACCGACAGGGTGGAGCAATCAGCCCCAGCATTTT. This translates into CASSLPTGWSNQPQHF.